Below, 5 T cell receptor beta chains from the same sample are listed, as sequenced in a study of quantifying T cell responses using KT2 cells. Study-level information: RNA was reverse transcribed with TCR alpha and beta constant-region primers.

An oligo carrying a UMI was ligated to the cDNA 3' end. First-round PCR used about 4 cycles and beta primers RC1.1 and RC1.2 covering TRBC1 and TRBC2. TCRdb independently ran MiXCR on the UMI-ligation and nested PCR reads; one entry per CDR3 protein. The table lists 25,000 to 35,000 distinct CDR3 sequences, about 9.3% of them singletons. The sequencing input was PBMCs spiked with cells of the T cell clone KT2. The receptor source for this set is a human donor.

This clonotype showed up many times. The chain combines TRBV7-2 with TRBJ2-3; a possible D gene is TRBD2 (6 bases). The CDR3 is made up of 16 amino acids. CDR1 and CDR2 (germline): SGHTA, FQGNSA. V lost 5 bases and J 1 base, leaving 16 bases between the germline ends. CDR3 DNA: TGTGCCAGCAGCCCGCTGGTCGGGAGTGGCACAGATACGCAGTATTTT. It encodes CASSPLVGSGTDTQYF.

J is TRBJ2-3 and V is TRBV5-1; a weak D match, TRBD2 (6 bases). V lost 2 bases to trimming and J lost 0 bases, with 10 bases between them. CDR1 is SGHRS, CDR2 YFSETQ, per germline. This CDR3 has 15 amino acids. The CDR3 DNA follows: TGCGCCAGCAGCTTCAGTGCGGGGAGCACAGATACGCAGTATTTT. Translation gives CASSFSAGSTDTQYF.

In its sample, this clonotype was seen many times. The chain combines TRBV6-5 with TRBJ1-4, with TRBD1 identical over 9 bases. The CDR3 covers 15 residues. Germline CDR1 and CDR2: MNHEY and SVGAGI. With V trimmed by 5 bases and J by 5 bases, 6 bases remained unmatched. In DNA, the CDR3 is TGTGCCAGCAGTCTCGGGACAGGGAAGAATGAAAAACTGTTTTTT. Translated, it gives CASSLGTGKNEKLFF.

The chain joins TRBV7-2 to TRBJ2-5, with no clear D. The V end was cut by 5 bases, the J end by 1 base, with 8 bases between. Germline assignment: CDR1 SGHTA and CDR2 FQGNSA. The CDR3 totals 13 residues. CDR3 nucleotides: TGTGCCAGCAGCCGAAAGGTCCAAGAGACCCAGTACTTC. Protein product: CASSRKVQETQYF.

The chain recombines TRBV19 with TRBJ2-7, with 11 bases that match TRBD1. Trimming removed 5 bases from V and 3 bases from J; junction bases left unmatched: 6. Germline V gives CDR1 LNHDA, CDR2 SQIVND (reference sequence). The CDR3 has 15 residues. CDR3 region: CASSSGTGGGYEQYF. CDR3 nucleotides: TGTGCCAGTAGTTCCGGGACAGGGGGAGGCTACGAGCAGTACTTC.